These 29 T cell receptor beta chains were all obtained from the same sample, sequenced in a study of cytomegalovirus exposure and HLA in healthy donors. The PCR ran on 60 Vbeta and 13 Jbeta primers. The protocol was immunoSEQ multiplex PCR, while the TCRdb copy is restricted to in-frame clones and leaves out a portion. There are 100,000 to 150,000 clones in the sample; around three quarters occur only once, and 2% to 2.5% lies in the top ten. The sequencing sample was made of PBMCs. The receptors come from a man younger than 35 in good health and CMV-seronegative.

The genes are TRBV5-1 and TRBJ2-5; 9 positions agree with TRBD1. The better agreement between TRBJ2-7 and the DNA end casts doubt on the J call. Germline CDR1 and CDR2: SGHRS and YFSETQ. This CDR3 has 15 amino acids. CDR3 sequence reads: CASSGGTGFTYEQYF. For the CDR3, the DNA is TGCGCCAGCAGCGGCGGGACAGGGTTTACCTACGAGCAGTACTTC.

This clone was detected only a few times. The chain couples TRBV6-1 to TRBJ1-2; tentatively, D is TRBD1 (6 bases). The CDR3 length is 14 residues. Germline V CDR1 and CDR2: MNHNS, SASEGT. The ends were cut back, 5 bases at V and 5 bases at J, with 15 bases in the middle. Here the CDR3 DNA reads TGTGCCAGCAGTCAAAGGTCAGGGGTATATGGCTACACCTTC. Translated, it gives CASSQRSGVYGYTF.

This clone came up once. The chain is built from TRBV2 and TRBJ2-2; perhaps TRBD2 as D (5 bases). The V and J ends lost 11 bases and 7 bases respectively, with 17 bases between them. CDR3 size: 13 residues. Looked up from germline, CDR1 is SNHLY and CDR2 is FYNNEI. The CDR3 is CASNYGEGGELFF. In DNA, the CDR3 is TGTGCCTCAAATTACGGGGAAGGCGGGGAGCTGTTTTTT.

This chain joins TRBV27 and TRBJ2-1; a weak D match, TRBD1 (5 bases). CDR1 MNHEY and CDR2 SMNVEV come from the germline V gene (reference sequence). V lost 3 bases and J lost 0, with 12 bases in between. This CDR3 is 16 amino acids long. In nucleotides, the CDR3 is TGTGCCAGCAGTTTGCGACAGACGAGCTCCTACAATGAGCAGTTCTTC. It encodes CASSLRQTSSYNEQFF.

This clone was observed at least ten times. This CDR3 is also generated by other DNA sequences in the sample. The rearrangement uses TRBV6-5 and TRBJ2-3; 8 bases are a match to TRBD1. The CDR3 is 15 residues long. J lost 2 bases, V lost 0 bases, and 1 base had no gene match. Germline V gives CDR1 MNHEY, CDR2 SVGAGI. CDR3 nucleotide sequence: TGTGCCAGCAGTTACTCGGGACAGGTCACAGATACGCAGTATTTT. Protein sequence: CASSYSGQVTDTQYF.

This clone was seen a few times. V is TRBV7-2 and J is TRBJ1-1; tentative D call: TRBD1 (6 bases). Trimming pared 3 bases from V and 5 bases from J, leaving 13 bases between. This CDR3 region has 14 residues. CDR1 is SGHTA and CDR2 is FQGNSA in the germline V gene. The CDR3, as DNA: TGTGCCAGCAGCTTTATGACAGGCGGAACTGAAGCTTTCTTT. Amino acids: CASSFMTGGTEAFF.

The rearrangement links TRBV28 to TRBJ1-1; D gene unclear. With 5 bases removed from V and 5 bases from J, the gap between germline ends came to 12 bases. This CDR3 region has 13 residues. From germline, CDR1 is MDHEN and CDR2 SYDVKM. DNA for the CDR3: TGTGCCAGCAGTCCTCTAGTCGCTACTGAAGCTTTCTTT. It encodes CASSPLVATEAFF.

This clone was detected only once. The chain recombines TRBV21-1 with TRBJ2-7; TRBD1 is taken as the D call from the table, unchecked against the DNA. TRBV21-1 is marked as a pseudogene. The CDR3 spans 17 residues. The CDR3 sequence is CASSSPLGAPPGLEQYV. The CDR3 coding sequence is TGTGCCAGCAGCTCCCCGCTGGGGGCTCCGCCAGGCCTCGAGCAGTACGTC.

The chain couples TRBV2 to TRBJ2-7; D remains ambiguous. The germline V and J ends were trimmed by 9 bases and 6 bases, with 12 bases remaining between them. From germline, CDR1 is SNHLY and CDR2 FYNNEI. The CDR3 totals 11 residues. CDR3 sequence (DNA): TGTGCCAGTAACTACGCTCTCGAGCAGTACGTC. Translation gives CASNYALEQYV.

This CDR3 reads CSADRGRYNEQFF. CDR3 DNA: TGCAGCGCTGACAGGGGCCGATACAATGAGCAGTTCTTC. The V and J genes are TRBV29-1 and TRBJ2-1; TRBD1 agrees at 8 bases. The germline gives CDR1 SQVTM, CDR2 ANQGSEA. V dropped 7 bases and J dropped 4; count of bases not matched to a gene: 6. This CDR3 has 13 residues.

The chain is built from TRBV7-6 and TRBJ1-1, with 10 bases lining up with TRBD1. The germline gives CDR1 SGHVS, CDR2 FNYEAQ. The CDR3 length is 16 residues. V shed 4 bases, J shed 0 bases, and the junction held 5 bases outside the gene matches. The CDR3 coding sequence is TGTGCCAGCAGCTCCGGACAGGGGGGGATGAACACTGAAGCTTTCTTT. This translates into CASSSGQGGMNTEAFF.

This sequence joins TRBV19 and TRBJ2-1; 7 nucleotides align to TRBD1. CDR3 length equals 15 residues. The ends lost 5 bases at V and 0 bases at J; junction bases unmatched: 4. In germline, CDR1 is LNHDA, CDR2 SQIVND (reference sequence). CDR3 nucleotides: TGTGCCAGTAGTCTGGACAGGAGCTCCTACAATGAGCAGTTCTTC. Its translation is CASSLDRSSYNEQFF.

The chain has TRBV5-1 and TRBJ2-1; D not resolved. Per the germline V gene, CDR1 is SGHRS and CDR2 is YFSETQ. This CDR3 has 13 amino acids. Trimming left V 0 bases short and J 8 bases short, with 9 bases between. In nucleotides, the CDR3 is TGCGCCAGCAGCTTGGTGGAGTCTGATGAGCAGTTCTTC. Amino acid sequence: CASSLVESDEQFF. The full variable domain, its missing parts supplied by reference TRBV5-1 and TRBJ2-1, is KAGVTQTPRYLIKTRGQQVTLSCSPISGHRSVSWYQQTPGQGLQFLFEYFSETQRNKGNFPGRFSGRQFSNSRSEMNVSTLELGDSALYLCASSLVESDEQFFGPGTRLTVL.

The chain combines TRBV27 with TRBJ2-1, with 7 bases fitting TRBD2. CDR3 length equals 15 residues. Germline V gene data show CDR1 as MNHEY and CDR2 as SMNVEV (reference sequence). The trim removed 6 bases at V and 6 bases at J, leaving 11 bases unmatched. DNA of the CDR3: TGTGCCAGCAGCACTCACAGACTAGCCCGCAATGAGCAGTTCTTC. Protein product: CASSTHRLARNEQFF.

V is TRBV10-2 and J is TRBJ2-7, with TRBD2 identical over 9 bases. In germline, CDR1 is WSHSY, CDR2 SAAADI. J lost 1 base, V lost 5 bases, and 3 bases had no gene match. The CDR3 runs to 14 residues. CDR3 region: CASSRTSESYEQYF. CDR3 DNA sequence: TGCGCCAGCAGTAGGACTAGCGAATCCTACGAGCAGTACTTC.

A few counts support this clone. The genes are TRBV30 and TRBJ1-1; D remains unclear. Germline V gives CDR1 GTSNPN, CDR2 SVGIG (reference sequence). Between the trimmed V and J ends, which lost 0 bases and 7 bases, there was a span of 12 bases. The CDR3 is 13 residues long. CDR3 in amino acids: CAWSVSGSLEAFF. The CDR3, as DNA: TGTGCCTGGAGTGTTTCAGGCAGCCTTGAAGCTTTCTTT.

The chain couples TRBV5-4 to TRBJ2-4; 9 bases are shared with TRBD1. This CDR3 spans 14 amino acids. V was pared by 3 bases and J by 7 bases, with 5 bases of the junction left unmatched. CDR1 and CDR2 (germline): SGHNT, YYREEE (reference sequence). CDR3 region: CASSYSGTGNIQYF. The CDR3 DNA is TGTGCCAGCAGCTACTCCGGGACAGGGAACATTCAGTACTTC.

This clone was recorded once. The V and J genes are TRBV11-2 and TRBJ2-1; TRBD2 aligns across 9 bases. J lost 1 base, V lost 1 base, and 8 bases had no gene match. This CDR3 has 18 amino acids. Germline CDR1 is SGHAT and CDR2 is FQNNGV. This CDR3 reads CASSLGLAGIGSYNEQFF. Written as DNA, the CDR3 is TGTGCCAGCAGCTTAGGGCTAGCGGGGATCGGGTCCTACAATGAGCAGTTCTTC. Combining the CDR3 with reference TRBV11-2 and TRBJ2-1 gives the whole variable domain EAGVAQSPRYKIIEKRQSVAFWCNPISGHATLYWYQQILGQGPKLLIQFQNNGVVDDSQLPKDRFSAERLKGVDSTLKIQPAKLEDSAVYLCASSLGLAGIGSYNEQFFGPGTRLTVL.

On this clone: Other DNA sequences from this sample encode an identical CDR3 as well. This sequence joins TRBV5-4 and TRBJ2-1, with a possible D match to TRBD2 (5 bases). Germline V lookup: CDR1 SGHNT, CDR2 YYREEE (reference sequence). With 1 base removed from V and 1 base from J, the gap between germline ends came to 6 bases. The CDR3 runs 14 residues. The CDR3 nucleotides read TGTGCCAGCAGCTTGCGAGGGTCCTACAATGAGCAGTTCTTC. Amino acid sequence: CASSLRGSYNEQFF.

The V and J genes are TRBV30 and TRBJ1-2, with D perhaps TRBD1 (6 bases). Per the germline V gene, CDR1 is GTSNPN and CDR2 is SVGIG (reference sequence). Trimming cost V 1 base and J 6 bases, with 21 bases left between them. CDR3 length: 16 residues. CDR3 sequence (DNA): TGTGCCTGGAGTGCAATACCTCACCTAGGACAGAATGGCTACACCTTC. Protein sequence: CAWSAIPHLGQNGYTF.

The CDR3 DNA follows: TGTGCCTGGAGTGTGGGCCGGAGCAATCAGCCCCAGCATTTT. This translates into CAWSVGRSNQPQHF. The chain links TRBV30 to TRBJ1-5, with D hard to call. Trimming cost V 0 bases and J 1 base, with 7 bases left between them. The CDR3 length is 14 residues. Germline CDR1 and CDR2: GTSNPN and SVGIG (reference sequence).

The sample holds a few counts of this clone. The CDR3 loop reads CAISADGTQPQHF. CDR3 sequence (DNA): TGTGCCATCAGTGCGGACGGGACACAGCCCCAGCATTTT. V and J are TRBV10-3 and TRBJ1-5; D may be TRBD1 (6 bases). The germline CDR1 and CDR2 sequences are ENHRY and SYGVKD. This CDR3 comprises 13 residues. The V and J ends lost 4 bases and 7 bases respectively, with 11 bases between them.

The chain recombines TRBV6-1 with TRBJ1-1; 8 bases map to TRBD1. The trim removed 0 bases at V and 5 bases at J, leaving 11 bases unmatched. Germline loops: CDR1 MNHNS, CDR2 SASEGT. The CDR3 loop spans 17 amino acids. The CDR3 loop is CASSEATGQGVRTEAFF. In nucleotides, the CDR3 is TGTGCCAGCAGTGAAGCTACAGGACAGGGCGTTAGGACTGAAGCTTTCTTT.

The rearrangement uses TRBV6-1 and TRBJ1-6; tentative D call: TRBD1 (6 bases). Per germline, CDR1 MNHNS and CDR2 SASEGT. This CDR3 spans 14 amino acids. V was shortened by 6 bases and J by 10 bases, with 16 bases between the two germline ends. In nucleotides, the CDR3 is TGTGCCAGCAGGATGACAGGAGATCGGTCACCCCTCCACTTT. As protein: CASRMTGDRSPLHF.

Written as DNA, the CDR3 is TGTGCCAGCAGCGGGGAGAGGAGGGCTAATGAAAAACTGTTTTTT. Its translation: CASSGERRANEKLFF. V and J are TRBV5-6 and TRBJ1-4; D uncertain. CDR1 is SGHDT, CDR2 YYEEEE, per germline. With 4 bases removed from V and 3 bases from J, the gap between germline ends came to 13 bases. This CDR3 is built from 15 residues.

The table lists this clone with a count of one. The chain uses TRBV29-1 and TRBJ2-2, with 8 bases fitting TRBD1. V gave up 8 bases and J gave up 4 bases; unmatched junction bases: 9. Per germline, CDR1 SQVTM and CDR2 ANQGSEA. The CDR3 has 14 amino acids. The CDR3 loop is CSTRGQGATGELFF. CDR3 nucleotide sequence: TGCAGCACCCGCGGACAGGGTGCCACCGGGGAGCTGTTTTTT.

This clone was counted a single time. The chain couples TRBV7-9 to TRBJ2-7; D remains ambiguous. Per germline, CDR1 SEHNR and CDR2 FQNEAQ (reference sequence). The CDR3 length is 11 residues. V was cut by 5 bases and J by 4 bases, with 6 bases left in between. As DNA, the CDR3 is TGTGCCAGCAGCCGCGAATACGAGCAGTACTTC. It codes for CASSREYEQYF.

This sequence joins TRBV27 and TRBJ2-5; 9 bases are a match to TRBD2. This CDR3 is 15 amino acids long. V was clipped by 4 bases and J by 2 bases; unmatched bases: 5. The germline V gene encodes CDR1 MNHEY and CDR2 SMNVEV (reference sequence). The CDR3 reads CASSWDSGGQETQYF. The CDR3 nucleotides are TGTGCCAGCAGTTGGGATAGCGGGGGACAAGAGACCCAGTACTTC.

V is TRBV30 and J is TRBJ2-7; TRBD2 agrees at 11 bases. The CDR3 has 16 amino acids. CDR1 and CDR2 (germline): GTSNPN, SVGIG (reference sequence). Trimming took 1 base from V and 2 from J; bases not matched to a gene: 7. The CDR3 spells CAWSGRTSGLTYEQYF. CDR3 coding DNA: TGTGCCTGGAGTGGGCGGACTAGCGGGCTGACCTACGAGCAGTACTTC.